This record covers a single T cell receptor beta chain. Per the original data handling: Amplification of reference gene primers was used by the study to estimate nucleated cell counts. Generated by immunoSEQ multiplex PCR, the TCRdb table keeps only in-frame clones and is missing some. The V and J calls and the clone size are those of that table, but D and trimming were determined from the DNA. Among about 40,000 clones, roughly 81% were seen once, and the ten largest hold approximately 13%. This CDR3 is built from 15 residues. V gave up 4 bases and J gave up 3 bases, with 18 bases separating them. Germline V gene sequence: CDR1 SQVTM, CDR2 ANQGSEA. The data were obtained in a study of blood T cell repertoires in COVID-19. Study background: There were acute and convalescent COVID-19 samples, and they came from the United States, Italy and Spain. Sources were T cells, B-cell-depleted T cells, or PBMCs; the material itself was cDNA or gDNA.

What was sequenced was peripheral blood. V usage is TRBV29-1 and J usage is TRBJ1-1; D remains unclear. This clonotype was obtained from a human donor in a cohort sampled during active COVID-19. Written as DNA, the CDR3 is TGCAGCGTTGTTAAACAGCCCGGGAGAGACACTGAAGCTTTCTTT. Its translation: CSVVKQPGRDTEAFF.